The 11 T cell receptor beta chains below all came from one sample that was sequenced in a study of blood T cell repertoires in COVID-19. Clones were sequenced by immunoSEQ multiplex PCR, and TCRdb holds only the in-frame ones, with some missing. There are roughly 90,000 clones in the sample; over 70% occur only once, and roughly a third lies in the top ten. Specimen: peripheral blood. The receptors come from an elderly woman with active or convalescent COVID-19.

Concerning this clone: Relative to the germline gene, one junction end is altered; a read error may explain this. V and J are TRBV3-1 (or the pseudogene TRBV3-2) and TRBJ2-2, with a weak D call TRBD2 (5 bases). Germline V CDR1 and CDR2: LGHDT, YNNKEL (reference sequence). The CDR3 extends over 13 amino acids. The CDR3 loop reads CASRQGGTGELFF. CDR3 nucleotide sequence: TGTGCCAGCAGACAAGGCGGGACCGGGGAGCTGTTTTTT.

The rearrangement joins TRBV5-1 to TRBJ2-1; 13 bases line up with TRBD2. Germline V CDR1 and CDR2: SGHRS, YFSETQ. V gave up 4 bases and J gave up 5 bases; unmatched junction bases: 12. This CDR3 contains 18 residues. The CDR3 sequence is CASSQGLAGNPLDNEQFF. As DNA, the CDR3 is TGCGCCAGCAGCCAGGGACTAGCGGGAAATCCCCTCGACAATGAGCAGTTCTTC.

The CDR3 nucleotides read TGTGCCAGCAGCTTGGGACTAGCTACAGATACGCAGTATTTT. Protein: CASSLGLATDTQYF. The chain is built from TRBV5-8 and TRBJ2-3; 7 bases line up with TRBD2. CDR1 SGHTS and CDR2 YDEGEE come from the germline V gene. V shed 0 bases, J shed 3 bases, and the junction held 1 base outside the gene matches. The CDR3 sequence is 14 residues long. Together with reference TRBV5-8 and TRBJ2-3, the CDR3 gives the full variable domain: EAGVTQSPTHLIKTRGQQATLRCSPISGHTSVYWYQQALGLGLQFLLWYDEGEERNRGNFPPRFSGRQFPNYSSELNVNALELEDSALYLCASSLGLATDTQYFGPGTRLTVL.

The J gene is TRBJ2-5, the V gene TRBV7-2; 9 nucleotides match TRBD2. With V trimmed by 8 bases and J by 4 bases, 8 bases remained unmatched. CDR1 is SGHTA and CDR2 is FQGNSA in the germline V gene. The CDR3 is 14 residues long. CDR3 sequence (DNA): TGTGCCAGCCGACAGCGGGGGGAGGGAGAGACCCAGTACTTC. Translating gives CASRQRGEGETQYF.

The rearrangement uses TRBV19 and TRBJ1-2, with D possibly TRBD1 on 5 matching bases. V was clipped by 3 bases and J by 4 bases, with 18 bases between them. CDR1 is LNHDA, CDR2 SQIVND, per germline (reference sequence). CDR3 length: 16 amino acids. CDR3 coding DNA: TGTGCCAGTAGTATCCAAATCGGGGGATCCGGCTATGGCTACACCTTC. Its translation: CASSIQIGGSGYGYTF.

The sample holds a few counts of this clone. The CDR3 sequence: CASSGGTGDYGYTF. The DNA for the CDR3 is TGTGCCAGCAGCGGAGGGACAGGGGACTATGGCTACACCTTC. This sequence joins TRBV9 and TRBJ1-2; the match to TRBD1 covers 10 bases. CDR1 SGDLS and CDR2 YYNGEE come from the germline V gene. The CDR3 loop spans 14 amino acids. The J segment lost 3 bases and the V segment lost 3 bases, leaving 2 bases of the junction unmatched.

The table lists this clone with a count of one. This chain joins TRBV19 and TRBJ2-3; TRBD2 might be the D (5 bases). CDR1 LNHDA and CDR2 SQIVND come from the germline V gene (reference sequence). This CDR3 region has 13 residues. Trimming left V 8 bases short and J 1 base short, with 10 bases between. The CDR3 sequence is CASGVGGTDTQYF. The DNA of the CDR3 is TGTGCCAGTGGGGTCGGGGGCACAGATACGCAGTATTTT.

This chain uses TRBV5-1 with TRBJ1-1, with 7 bases that match TRBD1. This CDR3 has 17 residues. The V segment lost 0 bases and the J segment 0 bases; nucleotides outside the gene matches: 8. Germline values: CDR1 SGHRS, CDR2 YFSETQ. CDR3 coding DNA: TGCGCCAGCAGCTTGGAGGGACAGTGGATCATGAACACTGAAGCTTTCTTT. This sequence encodes CASSLEGQWIMNTEAFF.

This clone appeared a few times. The CDR3 coding sequence is TGTGCCAGTAGTCGATCGGGACAGGCGAACACCGGGGAGCTGTTTTTT. It is translated as CASSRSGQANTGELFF. The chain joins TRBV19 to TRBJ2-2, with TRBD1 matching 8 bases. Germline V gene data show CDR1 as LNHDA and CDR2 as SQIVND (reference sequence). The CDR3 totals 16 residues. J gave up 0 bases and V 5 bases, and 5 bases lay outside the gene matches.

The chain couples TRBV12-2 to TRBJ1-3; the D call TRBD1 from the table was never checked on the DNA. TRBV12-2 has pseudogene status. The CDR3 runs 18 residues. CDR3 coding DNA: TGTGCAAGTCGCTTATGGATGGTGGGACAACCCTCTGGAAACACCATATATTTT. It codes for CASRLWMVGQPSGNTIYF.

The genes are TRBV6-2 or TRBV6-3 and TRBJ2-1, with 12 positions matching TRBD2. The CDR3 extends over 15 amino acids. V lost 6 bases, J lost 4 bases, and 4 bases stayed unmatched. CDR1 is MNHEY and CDR2 is SVGEGT in the germline V gene. CDR3 DNA: TGTGCCAGCAGCCAGACTAGCGGGGGATACAATGAGCAGTTCTTC. This translates into CASSQTSGGYNEQFF.